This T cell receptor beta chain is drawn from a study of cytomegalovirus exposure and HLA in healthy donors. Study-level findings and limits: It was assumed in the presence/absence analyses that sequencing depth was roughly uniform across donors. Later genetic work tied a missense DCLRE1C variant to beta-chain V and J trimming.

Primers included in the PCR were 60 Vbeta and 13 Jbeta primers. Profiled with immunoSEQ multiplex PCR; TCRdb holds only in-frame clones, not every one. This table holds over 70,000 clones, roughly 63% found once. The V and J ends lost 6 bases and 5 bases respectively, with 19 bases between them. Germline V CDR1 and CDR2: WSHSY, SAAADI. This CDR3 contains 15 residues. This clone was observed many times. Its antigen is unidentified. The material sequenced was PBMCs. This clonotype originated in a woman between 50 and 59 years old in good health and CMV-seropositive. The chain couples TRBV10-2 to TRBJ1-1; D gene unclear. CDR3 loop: CASSEPGGFGTEAFF. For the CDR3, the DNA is TGCGCCAGCAGCGAACCGGGAGGATTCGGGACTGAAGCTTTCTTT.